The rows below give T cell receptor beta chains drawn from one sample of a study of OX40 agonist ivuxolimab in advanced cancers. Only in-frame clones appear in the TCRdb table, and some are missing; sequencing was by immunoSEQ multiplex PCR. The sample yields roughly 64,000 clones, roughly four fifths seen once. The starting material was CD4+ or CD8+ T cells sorted from blood, obtained in a trial of the OX40 agonist ivuxolimab. The receptors derive from an adult with an advanced solid tumor such as melanoma, head and neck, liver or kidney cancer. CDR3s include the opening cysteine and the closing phenylalanine or tryptophan. D genes are given only for firm matches. Expanded clones get a size class; other rows say once, few or many, or leave the size out.

clone_size: NA
d_call: NA
v_call: TRBV7-2
j_call: TRBJ2-5
cdr3_nt: TGTGCCAGCAGCTTAATGTGGGGTCAAGAGACCCAGTACTTC
cdr3_aa: CASSLMWGQETQYF

clone_size: few
d_call: NA
v_call: TRBV7-9
j_call: TRBJ1-2
cdr3_nt: TGTGCCAGCAGGCCGGAGGGCCCGATATATGGCTACACCTTC
cdr3_aa: CASRPEGPIYGYTF

clone_size: NA
d_call: NA
v_call: TRBV4-2
j_call: TRBJ2-7
cdr3_nt: TGTGCCAGCAGCCAAGATCAGGGAGTGAAGCAGTACTTC
cdr3_aa: CASSQDQGVKQYF

clone_size: few
d_call: NA
v_call: TRBV28
j_call: TRBJ1-6
cdr3_nt: TGTGCCAGCAGTTCCCAGCCATCACCCCTCCACTTT
cdr3_aa: CASSSQPSPLHF

clone_size: few
d_call: NA
v_call: TRBV27
j_call: TRBJ1-2
cdr3_nt: TGTGCCAGCAGTTTATCATTACCTCCCGTCCTCTATGGCTACACCTTC
cdr3_aa: CASSLSLPPVLYGYTF

clone_size: NA
d_call: NA
v_call: TRBV7-2
j_call: TRBJ1-1
cdr3_nt: TGTGCCAGCAGCTTATTGGGTAGGGCAACTGAAGCTTTCTTT
cdr3_aa: CASSLLGRATEAFF

clone_size: NA
d_call: NA
v_call: TRBV19
j_call: TRBJ2-2
cdr3_nt: TGTGCCAGTAGTATCGCCGGGGGCGGGCTGTTTTTT
cdr3_aa: CASSIAGGGLFF

clone_size: few
d_call: TRBD1
v_call: TRBV27
j_call: TRBJ1-2
cdr3_nt: TGTGCCAGCAAAGAGGGGGCGGCGGGCTATGGCTACACCTTC
cdr3_aa: CASKEGAAGYGYTF

clone_size: NA
d_call: NA
v_call: TRBV10-3
j_call: TRBJ2-7
cdr3_nt: TGTGCCAGCGCCCGCGGCTACGAGCAGTACTTC
cdr3_aa: CASARGYEQYF

clone_size: NA
d_call: NA
v_call: TRBV30
j_call: TRBJ2-5
cdr3_nt: TGTGCCTGGAGTGTGGGCCCTCAGGGGACCCAGTACTTC
cdr3_aa: CAWSVGPQGTQYF

clone_size: few
d_call: NA
v_call: TRBV19
j_call: TRBJ2-2
cdr3_nt: TGTGCCAGTAGTTTCCGTTGGGAGCTGTTTTTT
cdr3_aa: CASSFRWELFF

clone_size: many
d_call: NA
v_call: TRBV5-6
j_call: TRBJ2-2
cdr3_nt: TGTGCCAGCAGCCCTTATTCCGGGGAGCTGTTTTTT
cdr3_aa: CASSPYSGELFF

clone_size: NA
d_call: NA
v_call: TRBV11-3
j_call: TRBJ2-3
cdr3_nt: TGTGCCAGTGCCCGCGGCGTAGATACGCAGTATTTT
cdr3_aa: CASARGVDTQYF

clone_size: NA
d_call: NA
v_call: TRBV7-9
j_call: TRBJ1-1
cdr3_nt: TGTGCCAGCAGCCAGGGGACGGAGACTGAAGCTTTCTTT
cdr3_aa: CASSQGTETEAFF